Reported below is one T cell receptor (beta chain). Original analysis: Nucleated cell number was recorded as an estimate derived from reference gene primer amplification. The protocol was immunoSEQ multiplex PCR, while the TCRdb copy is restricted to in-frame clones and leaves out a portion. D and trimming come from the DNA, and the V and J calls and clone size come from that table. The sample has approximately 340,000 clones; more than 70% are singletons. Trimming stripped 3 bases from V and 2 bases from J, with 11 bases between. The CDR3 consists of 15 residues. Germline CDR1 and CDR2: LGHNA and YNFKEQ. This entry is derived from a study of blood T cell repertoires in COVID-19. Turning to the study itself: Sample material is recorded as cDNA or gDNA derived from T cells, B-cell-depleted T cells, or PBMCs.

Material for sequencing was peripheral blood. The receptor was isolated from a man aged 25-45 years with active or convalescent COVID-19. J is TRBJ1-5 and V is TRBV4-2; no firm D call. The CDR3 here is CASSHLTEGNQPQHF. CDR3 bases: TGTGCCAGCAGCCATTTAACAGAAGGCAATCAGCCCCAGCATTTT.